The 13 T cell receptor beta chains reported below all come from one sample, sequenced in a study of beta chain features in type 1 diabetes. Study observations and caveats: Type 1 diabetes patients had TCRB CDR3s that were shorter (moderately but significantly so) in all four CD4+ subsets.

These receptors have no known antigen. Expressed TCRB transcripts were sequenced because the entire RNA isolate underwent reverse transcription. Method: immunoSEQ multiplex PCR; TCRdb's copy keeps in-frame clones and lacks some. This repertoire shows about 400,000 clones, over 10% found once; its top ten account for 0.0095% to 0.011%. Sequences were obtained from naive CD4+ T cells from blood. The receptors derive from a woman aged 18-29 years with type 1 diabetes.

V is TRBV28 and J is TRBJ2-5; a possible D gene is TRBD1 (6 bases). The CDR3 length is 14 residues. V was shortened by 6 bases and J by 5 bases, with 16 bases between the two germline ends. Germline values: CDR1 MDHEN, CDR2 SYDVKM. CDR3 amino acids: CASSTITGPETQYF. CDR3 nucleotides: TGTGCCAGCAGCACGATCACAGGGCCGGAGACCCAGTACTTC.

The CDR3 is CASSLKPLTGYYGYTF. CDR3 nucleotide sequence: TGTGCCAGCAGTCTCAAACCCCTGACAGGATACTATGGCTACACCTTC. The chain employs TRBV27 and TRBJ1-2; D possibly corresponds to TRBD1 (6 bases). The germline gives CDR1 MNHEY, CDR2 SMNVEV (reference sequence). V lost 5 bases, J lost 3 bases, and 19 bases lay in between. The CDR3 spans 16 residues.

This clone was detected only a few times. Other DNA sequences from this sample encode an identical CDR3 as well. V gene TRBV7-2 combines with J gene TRBJ2-3, with D uncertain. Germline assignment: CDR1 SGHTA and CDR2 FQGNSA. The V gene lost 5 bases and the J gene lost 4 bases, with 10 bases spanning the gap. This CDR3 contains 13 residues. The CDR3 DNA reads as TGTGCCAGCAGCCCTCCGGTGGCAGATACGCAGTATTTT. Translated, it gives CASSPPVADTQYF.

The chain uses TRBV9 and TRBJ2-3; TRBD2 matches at 10 bases. The CDR3 runs 18 residues. The V gene's germline CDR1 is SGDLS and CDR2 YYNGEE. Unmatched junction bases numbered 16, after V lost 3 bases and J lost 6 bases. CDR3 nucleotide sequence: TGTGCCAGCAGCGAGGGGGCTAGCGGGGGCCGCATAGTTGATACGCAGTATTTT. This translates into CASSEGASGGRIVDTQYF.

This clone has more than one count but fewer than ten. This chain joins TRBV29-1 and TRBJ2-3; 10 bases align to TRBD2. The germline CDR1 and CDR2 sequences are SQVTM and ANQGSEA. The junction had 8 bases not matched to a gene; V was cut back by 7 bases and J by 4 bases. The CDR3 sequence is 14 residues long. This CDR3 is CSAIAGGFADTQYF. The CDR3 DNA is TGCAGCGCTATAGCGGGAGGTTTTGCAGATACGCAGTATTTT.

This clone has just a few counts. V usage is TRBV19 and J usage is TRBJ2-3; tentative D call: TRBD2 (6 bases). Germline V gene lookup returns CDR1 LNHDA and CDR2 SQIVND (reference sequence). V lost 4 bases and J lost 1, with 12 bases in between. This CDR3 is 15 amino acids long. This CDR3 reads CASSTPLARTDTQYF. The CDR3 region has the DNA TGTGCCAGTAGTACTCCCCTAGCGCGCACAGATACGCAGTATTTT.

The CDR3 DNA reads as TGTGCCAGCAGTTACTCCCGCGGAGATGGCTACACCTTC. Its protein is CASSYSRGDGYTF. The chain links TRBV6-5 to TRBJ1-2; the D is unclear. Per germline, CDR1 MNHEY and CDR2 SVGAGI. V lost 0 bases, J lost 6 bases, and 8 bases lay in between. CDR3 size: 13 residues.

This clone appeared a few times. The rearrangement links TRBV5-1 to TRBJ2-5; maybe TRBD2 (6 bases). Germline assignment: CDR1 SGHRS and CDR2 YFSETQ. This CDR3 has 15 residues. Trimming pared 1 base from V and 4 bases from J, leaving 14 bases between. This CDR3 reads CASSLTRRGGETQYF. As DNA, the CDR3 is TGCGCCAGCAGCTTGACACGGAGGGGAGGAGAGACCCAGTACTTC.

The chain links TRBV30 to TRBJ2-1; weak D call: TRBD2 (5 bases). V lost 0 bases, J lost 7 bases, and 10 bases lay in between. Per germline, CDR1 GTSNPN and CDR2 SVGIG (reference sequence). The CDR3 has 13 amino acids. CDR3 loop: CAWSVSAVNEQFF. CDR3 DNA sequence: TGTGCCTGGAGTGTGTCAGCGGTTAATGAGCAGTTCTTC.

This clone was observed a few times. The chain has TRBV7-9 and TRBJ2-5; D unclear. Between the trimmed V and J ends, which lost 2 bases and 5 bases, there was a span of 6 bases. The CDR3 covers 12 residues. From germline, CDR1 is SEHNR and CDR2 FQNEAQ (reference sequence). CDR3 nucleotide sequence: TGTGCCAGCAGCTTAAATGGCGAGACCCAGTACTTC. Its protein product is CASSLNGETQYF.

This chain joins TRBV11-1 and TRBJ2-1; 7 nucleotides match TRBD2. This CDR3 has 16 amino acids. V lost 3 bases, J lost 0 bases, and 5 bases stayed unmatched. CDR1 SGHAT and CDR2 FQDESV come from the germline V gene (reference sequence). This CDR3 is CASSLWLAASYNEQFF. CDR3 DNA: TGTGCCAGCAGCTTGTGGCTAGCGGCCTCCTACAATGAGCAGTTCTTC.

This clone was counted a few times. The gene calls are TRBV29-1 and TRBJ2-7, with D possibly matching TRBD2 (7 bases). CDR1 is SQVTM, CDR2 ANQGSEA, per germline. The CDR3 sequence is 12 residues long. V lost 1 base and J 11 bases, leaving 15 bases between the germline ends. This CDR3 is CSVEGRGGEEYF. CDR3 nucleotides: TGCAGCGTTGAAGGAAGAGGGGGGGAGGAGTACTTC.

The V call is TRBV14, the J call TRBJ2-5; the match to TRBD1 covers 11 bases. Germline trimming cut 5 bases from V and 5 bases from J; bases unmatched to any gene: 4. The CDR3 runs 14 residues. Germline loops: CDR1 SGHDN, CDR2 FVKESK. In DNA form, the CDR3 reads TGTGCCAGCAGCGAGGGACAGGGGGATGAGACCCAGTACTTC. Translated, it gives CASSEGQGDETQYF.